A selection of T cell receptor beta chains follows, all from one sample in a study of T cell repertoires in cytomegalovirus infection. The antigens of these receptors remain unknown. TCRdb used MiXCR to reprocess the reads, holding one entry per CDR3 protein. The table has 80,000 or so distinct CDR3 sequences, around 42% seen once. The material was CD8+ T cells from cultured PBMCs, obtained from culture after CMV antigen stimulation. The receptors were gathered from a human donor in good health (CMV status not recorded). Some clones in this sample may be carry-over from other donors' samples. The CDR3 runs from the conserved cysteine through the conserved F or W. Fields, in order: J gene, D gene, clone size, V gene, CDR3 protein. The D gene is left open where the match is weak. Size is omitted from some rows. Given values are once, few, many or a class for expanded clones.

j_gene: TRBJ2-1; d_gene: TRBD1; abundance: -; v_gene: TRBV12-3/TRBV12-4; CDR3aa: CASSLRNRGPNYNEQFF
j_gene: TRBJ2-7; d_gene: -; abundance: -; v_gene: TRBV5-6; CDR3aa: CASSQTGKTNEQYF
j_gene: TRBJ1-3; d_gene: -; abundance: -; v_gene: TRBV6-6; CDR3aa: CASSYLIDRRSGNTIYF
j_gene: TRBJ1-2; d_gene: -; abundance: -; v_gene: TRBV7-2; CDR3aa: CASSSRTFGYTF
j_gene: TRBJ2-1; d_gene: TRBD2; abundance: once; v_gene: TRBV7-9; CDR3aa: CASSSSAGGPREQFF
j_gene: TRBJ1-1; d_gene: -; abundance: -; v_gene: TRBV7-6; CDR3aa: CASSLVHLQGHLNTEAFF
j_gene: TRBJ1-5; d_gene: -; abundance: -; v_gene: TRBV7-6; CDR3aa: CASSLWMGSNQPQHF
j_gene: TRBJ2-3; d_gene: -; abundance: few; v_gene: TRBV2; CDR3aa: CASRDGSGDTQYF
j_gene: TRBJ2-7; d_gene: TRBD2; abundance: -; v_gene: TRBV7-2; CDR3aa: CASSHTGAGAPYEQYF
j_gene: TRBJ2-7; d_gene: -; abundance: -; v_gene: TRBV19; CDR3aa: CASSIDGGGRYEQYF
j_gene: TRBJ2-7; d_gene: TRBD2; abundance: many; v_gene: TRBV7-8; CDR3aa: CASSLEVLAGREQYF
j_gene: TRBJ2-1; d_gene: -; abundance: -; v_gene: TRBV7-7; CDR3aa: CASSLGGGRDEQFF
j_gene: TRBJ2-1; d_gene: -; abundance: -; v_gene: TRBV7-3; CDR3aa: CASSLVSYEQFF
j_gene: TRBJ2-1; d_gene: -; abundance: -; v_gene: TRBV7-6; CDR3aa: CASSLAWGDSYNEQFF
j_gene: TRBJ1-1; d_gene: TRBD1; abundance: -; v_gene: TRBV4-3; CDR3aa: CASTSGRGSTEAFF